This TCR beta chain was found in a study of STAT5B mutations in CD4+ large granular lymphocyte leukemia. Original data processing: The detection floor for productive clonotype frequency was 2.59 x 10-5. Sequencing was performed with immunoSEQ multiplex PCR; in TCRdb, only in-frame clones are kept and a portion is missing. That table is the source of V, J and clone size, and D and trimming were worked out from the DNA. This repertoire shows approximately 52,000 clones, about three quarters found once; its top ten account for more than 1.5%. This TCR came from a human donor in good health. The sample taken for sequencing was CD4+ T cells from blood buffy coats.

The DNA for the CDR3 is TGTGCCAGTACCCAGGAGGGGCTTGAAGCTTTCTTT. This encodes CASTQEGLEAFF. The J gene is TRBJ1-1, the V gene TRBV19, with a possible D match to TRBD1 (5 bases). The ends were cut back, 7 bases at V and 7 bases at J, with 13 bases in the middle. Per germline, CDR1 LNHDA and CDR2 SQIVND (reference sequence). The CDR3 covers 12 residues.